These 22 T cell receptor beta chains were sequenced from one sample in a study of T cell repertoires in cytomegalovirus infection. Each CDR3 protein is one row after TCRdb ran MiXCR on the reads. Of roughly 320,000 distinct CDR3 sequences detected, approximately 9.5% appear once; the ten largest clones hold 4.3%. Sample: PBMCs. The receptors here all came from a human donor in good health (CMV status not recorded). Some clones in this sample may be carry-over from other donors' samples.

The chain employs TRBV15 and TRBJ1-2; D is ambiguous. V was shortened by 0 bases and J by 2 bases, with 13 bases between the two germline ends. CDR1 and CDR2 (germline): LNHNV, YYDKDF (reference sequence). The CDR3 sequence is 16 residues long. The CDR3 region is CATSRDPMAANYGYTF. In nucleotides, the CDR3 is TGTGCCACCAGCAGAGATCCGATGGCAGCAAACTATGGCTACACCTTC.

There are a few counts of this clonotype. The J gene is TRBJ2-3, the V gene TRBV5-1, with D unresolved. V shed 0 bases and J shed 5 bases, with 13 bases lying between them. Per germline, CDR1 SGHRS and CDR2 YFSETQ. The CDR3 length is 15 residues. CDR3 coding DNA: TGCGCCAGCAGCTTGGGTTCCCCTCCCGGAGATACGCAGTATTTT. Protein sequence: CASSLGSPPGDTQYF.

This chain joins TRBV23-1 and TRBJ1-3; 8 bases align to TRBD1. TRBV23-1 is identified as an open reading frame with a role that is uncertain. The CDR3 sequence is 14 residues long. Trimming cost V 7 bases and J 4 bases; bases outside gene matches: 6. As DNA, the CDR3 is TGCGCCAGCATTCAGGGGGCGGCCGGAAACACCATATATTTT. Translated: CASIQGAAGNTIYF.

The chain has TRBV6-2 or TRBV6-3 and TRBJ1-5; D ambiguous. V dropped 7 bases and J dropped 0 bases, with 13 bases sitting between them. This CDR3 is 15 amino acids long. Germline loops: CDR1 MNHEY, CDR2 SVGEGT. This CDR3 is CASNERAYSNQPQHF. The CDR3 bases are TGTGCCAGCAATGAGAGGGCATATAGCAATCAGCCCCAGCATTTT.

The chain uses TRBV28 and TRBJ2-1; D remains unclear. The CDR3 has 14 amino acids. V lost 4 bases and J 6 bases, leaving 13 bases between the germline ends. The germline CDR1 and CDR2 sequences are MDHEN and SYDVKM. The CDR3, as DNA: TGTGCCAGCAGTTCAATCCCCATGGGCAATGAGCAGTTCTTC. Amino acid sequence: CASSSIPMGNEQFF.

This clonotype showed up just a few times. V is TRBV6-1 and J is TRBJ2-4; TRBD1 aligns across 7 bases. The germline gives CDR1 MNHNS, CDR2 SASEGT. CDR3 length: 15 residues. The V segment lost 4 bases and the J segment 3 bases; nucleotides outside the gene matches: 6. The CDR3, as DNA: TGTGCCAGCAGTGGCGGGCAGGGGGTCAAAAACATTCAGTACTTC. Residues: CASSGGQGVKNIQYF.

This clonotype has at least ten counts. The J gene is TRBJ1-4, the V gene TRBV19, with D hard to call. Germline loops: CDR1 LNHDA, CDR2 SQIVND (reference sequence). V was trimmed by 7 bases and J by 0 bases, leaving 12 bases between them. CDR3 length: 15 residues. The CDR3, as DNA: TGTGCCAGTAACCACGGAAGTGCAACTAATGAAAAACTGTTTTTT. It encodes CASNHGSATNEKLFF.

J is TRBJ2-7 and V is TRBV4-2, with D possibly matching TRBD2 (7 bases). Trimming took off 2 bases at V and 0 bases at J, with 20 bases between the two ends. Germline V gives CDR1 LGHNA, CDR2 YNFKEQ. The CDR3 runs to 18 residues. The CDR3 nucleotides are TGTGCCAGCAGCCAACAACGCGGGGGCCAACCTCTCTCCTACGAGCAGTACTTC. This encodes CASSQQRGGQPLSYEQYF.

This clonotype was picked up a small number of times. The rearrangement joins TRBV6-5 to TRBJ2-4; 7 bases fit TRBD1. The germline V gene encodes CDR1 MNHEY and CDR2 SVGAGI. The CDR3 length is 16 residues. Trimming cost V 2 bases and J 1 base; bases outside gene matches: 5. Here the CDR3 DNA reads TGTGCCAGCAGTTACCTGACAGGGAAGGCCAAAAACATTCAGTACTTC. It encodes CASSYLTGKAKNIQYF.

This clonotype was observed at least ten times. J is TRBJ2-5 and V is TRBV7-9; the D call may be TRBD1 or TRBD2 (5 bases each). This CDR3 contains 16 residues. V lost 5 bases to trimming and J lost 5 bases, with 21 bases between them. Per germline, CDR1 SEHNR and CDR2 FQNEAQ (reference sequence). The CDR3 reads CASSPLSGTLYETQYF. The CDR3 nucleotides are TGTGCCAGCAGCCCTCTTAGTGGGACCTTGTATGAGACCCAGTACTTC.

This chain connects TRBV10-3 to TRBJ2-1, with unresolved D. V was clipped by 4 bases and J by 8 bases, with 6 bases between them. The germline V gene encodes CDR1 ENHRY and CDR2 SYGVKD. The CDR3 consists of 11 residues. CDR3 nucleotide sequence: TGTGCCATCAGTGCGAGCGATGAGCAGTTCTTC. Protein: CAISASDEQFF.

This clonotype was detected a few times. The V call is TRBV11-2, the J call TRBJ2-2, with 11 bases that match TRBD2. V was pared by 4 bases and J by 7 bases, with 5 bases of the junction left unmatched. Germline CDR1 is SGHAT and CDR2 is FQNNGV. CDR3 length: 15 amino acids. CDR3: CASSSTSGVNGELFF. The DNA for the CDR3 is TGTGCCAGCAGCTCGACTAGCGGGGTTAACGGGGAGCTGTTTTTT.

The chain has TRBV6-5 and TRBJ2-6; D is perhaps TRBD1 (6 bases). The CDR3 has 19 residues. Trimming removed 0 bases at V and 0 bases at J, with 15 bases between. Per germline, CDR1 MNHEY and CDR2 SVGAGI. CDR3 bases: TGTGCCAGCAGTTACTCTGGGCAGGGGCACCTCTCTGGGGCCAACGTCCTGACTTTC. Translating gives CASSYSGQGHLSGANVLTF.

This clonotype was counted many times. The V gene is TRBV28, the J gene TRBJ2-7, with TRBD2 matching over 8 bases. The CDR3 is made up of 14 amino acids. After removal of 3 bases from V and 7 bases from J, the junction contained 8 bases not matched to a gene. Per the germline V gene, CDR1 is MDHEN and CDR2 is SYDVKM. The CDR3 coding sequence is TGTGCCAGCAGTTTTAGAGCGGGGGTAAGGGAGCAGTACTTC. Amino acids: CASSFRAGVREQYF.

The V gene is TRBV7-6, the J gene TRBJ1-6, with 7 bases that match TRBD1. Germline CDR1 is SGHVS and CDR2 is FNYEAQ. V lost 4 bases and J lost 13; bases outside the gene matches: 16. There are 16 residues in the CDR3. The CDR3 DNA is TGTGCCAGCAGCTCAACCTCGGCAGGGGGGTTTGGCCCCCTCCACTTT. Its translation is CASSSTSAGGFGPLHF.

In regard to this clonotype: Just one base apart from a much larger clone, this may be a read error. V gene TRBV7-2 combines with J gene TRBJ2-1; 10 nucleotides line up with TRBD1. CDR3 length: 15 amino acids. Germline CDR1 reads SGHTA; CDR2 reads FQGNSA. This CDR3 is CASSLYTTGGNEEFF. The DNA for the CDR3 is TGTGCCAGCAGCTTGTATACGACAGGGGGCAATGAGGAGTTCTTC.

This clonotype was seen a handful of times. The rearrangement uses TRBV2 and TRBJ2-3; possibly TRBD1 for D (6 bases). Trimming stripped 6 bases from V and 1 base from J, with 14 bases between. CDR3 length equals 15 residues. Germline V gives CDR1 SNHLY, CDR2 FYNNEI. The CDR3: CASSRQDLGTDTQYF. DNA for the CDR3: TGTGCCAGCAGCCGACAGGACCTTGGCACAGATACGCAGTATTTT.

CDR3 residues: CAIKQGGTEAFF. In nucleotides, the CDR3 is TGTGCCATCAAACAGGGAGGGACTGAAGCTTTCTTT. V is TRBV10-3 and J is TRBJ1-1, with a weak D call TRBD1 (6 bases). The V gene lost 7 bases and the J gene lost 5 bases, with 11 bases spanning the gap. Germline CDR1 is ENHRY and CDR2 is SYGVKD. The CDR3 length is 12 residues.

This clonotype came up a few times. CDR3 sequence (DNA): TGCGCCAGCAGTTTTGGACAGGGGGCGTTAGATACGCAGTATTTT. This translates into CASSFGQGALDTQYF. The V and J genes are TRBV5-1 and TRBJ2-3; 11 bases map to TRBD1. Germline-derived CDR1 and CDR2 are SGHRS and YFSETQ. With 5 bases clipped from V and 5 bases from J, the junction kept 7 bases outside the gene matches. CDR3 length equals 15 residues.

The rearrangement links TRBV28 to TRBJ2-7, with 7 bases aligning to TRBD2. This CDR3 region has 11 residues. The trim removed 9 bases at V and 4 bases at J, leaving 3 bases unmatched. CDR1 is MDHEN, CDR2 SYDVKM, per germline. As DNA, the CDR3 is TGTGCCAGGGGGAGGGGTTACGAGCAGTACTTC. It translates to CARGRGYEQYF.

This clonotype was seen more than once but under ten times. J is TRBJ1-2 and V is TRBV7-9; D uncertain. Between the trimmed V and J ends, which lost 5 bases and 4 bases, there was a span of 11 bases. Germline CDR1 SEHNR, CDR2 FQNEAQ (reference sequence). CDR3 length equals 13 residues. In DNA form, the CDR3 reads TGTGCCAGCAGCAACCAGGTTGGCTATGGCTACACCTTC. This gives the protein CASSNQVGYGYTF. The complete variable domain, with remaining parts taken from reference TRBV7-9 and TRBJ1-2, reads DTGVSQNPRHKITKRGQNVTFRCDPISEHNRLYWYRQTLGQGPEFLTYFQNEAQLEKSRLLSDRFSAERPKGSFSTLEIQRTEQGDSAMYLCASSNQVGYGYTFGSGTRLTVV.

This chain links TRBV25-1 with TRBJ2-1, with a possible D match to TRBD2 (5 bases). V was trimmed by 10 bases and J by 0 bases, leaving 10 bases between them. In germline, CDR1 is MGHDK, CDR2 SYGVNS. The CDR3 is 13 residues long. The CDR3 coding sequence is TGTGCCACCCAGCGGCTCTCCTACAATGAGCAGTTCTTC. Its protein is CATQRLSYNEQFF.